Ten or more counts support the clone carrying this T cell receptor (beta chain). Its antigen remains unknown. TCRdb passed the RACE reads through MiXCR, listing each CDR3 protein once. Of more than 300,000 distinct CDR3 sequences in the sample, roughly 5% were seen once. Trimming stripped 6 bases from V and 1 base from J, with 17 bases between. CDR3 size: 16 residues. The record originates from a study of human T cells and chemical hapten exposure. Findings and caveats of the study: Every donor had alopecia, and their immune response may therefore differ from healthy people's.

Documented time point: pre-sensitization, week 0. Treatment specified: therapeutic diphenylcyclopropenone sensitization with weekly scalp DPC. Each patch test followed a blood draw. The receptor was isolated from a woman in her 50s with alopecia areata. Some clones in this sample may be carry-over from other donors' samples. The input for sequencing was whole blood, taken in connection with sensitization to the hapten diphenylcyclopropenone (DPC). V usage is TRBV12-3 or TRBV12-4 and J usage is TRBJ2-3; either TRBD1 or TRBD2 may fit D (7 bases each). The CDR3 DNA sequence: TGTGCCAGCAGGAGACAGGGAGGGAGGGGCACAGATACGCAGTATTTT. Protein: CASRRQGGRGTDTQYF.